Shown below are 14 T cell receptor beta chains from a single sample sequenced in a study of Tregs in tolerant kidney transplant recipients. Measured with immunoSEQ multiplex PCR; TCRdb has only the in-frame clones, and not every one. Here the sample spans about 69,000 clones, about 89% being singletons. Source: CD4+ T cells from blood, taken before the transplant. The receptors stem from a human donor who received a combined kidney and bone marrow transplant.

CDR3: CASSHPGRAYEQYF. CDR3 DNA: TGTGCCAGCAGTCATCCAGGCAGGGCCTACGAGCAGTACTTC. The V call is TRBV27, the J call TRBJ2-7; TRBD1 might be the D (5 bases). Germline V gene lookup returns CDR1 MNHEY and CDR2 SMNVEV (reference sequence). Trimming removed 5 bases at V and 2 bases at J, with 13 bases between. The CDR3 consists of 14 residues.

This chain uses TRBV2 with TRBJ2-2; D perhaps matches TRBD1 (6 bases). There are 15 residues in the CDR3. Trimming shortened V by 3 bases and J by 2 bases, and 10 bases separated the two germline ends. The germline CDR1 and CDR2 sequences are SNHLY and FYNNEI. The CDR3 here is CASSDQGPNTGELFF. The CDR3 nucleotides read TGTGCCAGCAGTGATCAGGGGCCTAACACCGGGGAGCTGTTTTTT.

Turning to this clone: The sample contains more than one DNA sequence encoding this CDR3. The genes are TRBV5-1 and TRBJ2-7, with TRBD2 matching over 9 bases. This CDR3 comprises 13 residues. Germline V gene lookup returns CDR1 SGHRS and CDR2 YFSETQ. Trimming at V came to 2 bases and at J to 5 bases, leaving 2 bases not matched to a gene. This CDR3 reads CASSFSGSNEQYF. CDR3 sequence (DNA): TGCGCCAGCAGCTTTAGCGGGAGCAACGAGCAGTACTTC.

The CDR3 region has the DNA TGTGCCAGCAGCGCCGTAGCGGGAAACTACAATGAGCAGTTCTTC. Encoded protein: CASSAVAGNYNEQFF. The chain is built from TRBV9 and TRBJ2-1; 8 bases are a match to TRBD2. J lost 3 bases, V lost 3 bases, and 5 bases had no gene match. This CDR3 is built from 15 residues. Per germline, CDR1 SGDLS and CDR2 YYNGEE.

V gene TRBV6-4 combines with J gene TRBJ2-1, with 9 positions matching TRBD2. V lost 8 bases to trimming and J lost 3 bases; unmatched junction nucleotides: 8. This CDR3 contains 15 residues. Germline V gives CDR1 MRHNA, CDR2 SNTAGT. CDR3 loop: CASAPSGNSYNEQFF. The CDR3 DNA is TGTGCCAGCGCCCCTAGCGGGAATAGCTACAATGAGCAGTTCTTC.

This chain joins TRBV9 and TRBJ2-5; a weak D match, TRBD2 (7 bases). Germline V gives CDR1 SGDLS, CDR2 YYNGEE. The CDR3 is 14 residues long. The ends were cut back, 2 bases at V and 5 bases at J, with 13 bases in the middle. The DNA for the CDR3 is TGTGCCAGCAGCGTGGGGGGGGGCGCGGAGACCCAGTACTTC. This codes for CASSVGGGAETQYF. Combining the CDR3 with reference TRBV9 and TRBJ2-5 gives the whole variable domain DSGVTQTPKHLITATGQRVTLRCSPRSGDLSVYWYQQSLDQGLQFLIQYYNGEERAKGNILERFSAQQFPDLHSELNLSSLELGDSALYFCASSVGGGAETQYFGPGTRLLVL.

Only a few counts were recorded for this clone. This sequence joins TRBV4-2 and TRBJ2-7; 9 nucleotides align to TRBD1. The CDR3 is 16 residues long. Germline loops: CDR1 LGHNA, CDR2 YNFKEQ. The V gene end was trimmed by 0 bases and the J gene end by 4 bases; junction bases not matched to a gene: 7. CDR3 sequence: CASSQDPGTGRYEQYF. DNA for the CDR3: TGTGCCAGCAGCCAAGATCCCGGGACAGGGCGGTACGAGCAGTACTTC.

This sequence joins TRBV7-2 and TRBJ2-4; TRBD2 might be the D (5 bases). V was trimmed by 1 base and J by 11 bases, leaving 12 bases between them. CDR3 size: 13 residues. Germline V lookup: CDR1 SGHTA, CDR2 FQGNSA. The CDR3 sequence is CASSLGPTGFQYF. CDR3 in DNA: TGTGCCAGCAGCTTAGGCCCGACGGGATTTCAGTACTTC.

The chain recombines TRBV28 with TRBJ1-2; possible D gene TRBD1, 6 bases. V lost 3 bases and J lost 0, with 14 bases in between. CDR3 length equals 16 residues. The germline gives CDR1 MDHEN, CDR2 SYDVKM. CDR3 sequence: CASSLIRGSANYGYTF. The DNA of the CDR3 is TGTGCCAGCAGTTTGATCAGGGGTTCAGCTAACTATGGCTACACCTTC.

The J gene is TRBJ2-2, the V gene TRBV7-2, with TRBD1 matching over 9 bases. Per germline, CDR1 SGHTA and CDR2 FQGNSA. This CDR3 spans 14 amino acids. Trimming took 5 bases from V and 7 from J; bases not matched to a gene: 5. This CDR3 is CASSAQGAGGELFF. In DNA form, the CDR3 reads TGTGCCAGCAGCGCACAGGGGGCTGGCGGGGAGCTGTTTTTT.

The chain recombines TRBV28 with TRBJ2-1; the D gene is possibly TRBD1 (6 bases). From germline, CDR1 is MDHEN and CDR2 SYDVKM. The CDR3 runs 13 residues. V lost 7 bases to trimming and J lost 4 bases, with 11 bases between them. The CDR3 DNA reads as TGTGCCAGCACTACCAGGGGTTACAATGAGCAGTTCTTC. Amino acid sequence: CASTTRGYNEQFF.

V usage is TRBV4-1 and J usage is TRBJ1-2; 10 bases are shared with TRBD1. This CDR3 is 15 amino acids long. Germline V lookup: CDR1 MGHRA, CDR2 YSYEKL. Losses at the gene ends were 0 bases for V and 2 bases for J; bases not matched to a gene: 0. CDR3 DNA sequence: TGCGCCAGCAGCCAAGAGGACAGGGGGAACTATGGCTACACCTTC. Its translation: CASSQEDRGNYGYTF.

The chain uses TRBV7-2 and TRBJ2-1; 11 bases line up with TRBD2. With V trimmed by 4 bases and J by 8 bases, 13 bases remained unmatched. The CDR3 has 17 residues. Germline CDR1 is SGHTA and CDR2 is FQGNSA. The CDR3 loop reads CASSSRLAGSGVDEQFF. In DNA, the CDR3 is TGTGCCAGCAGCTCCCGACTAGCGGGAAGTGGGGTCGATGAGCAGTTCTTC.

This chain links TRBV11-2 with TRBJ1-2; 9 bases line up with TRBD1. Trimming took 4 bases from V and 8 from J; bases not matched to a gene: 8. Per the germline V gene, CDR1 is SGHAT and CDR2 is FQNNGV. This CDR3 is 14 amino acids long. CDR3: CASSSGQGIWGYTF. DNA of the CDR3: TGTGCCAGCAGCTCAGGACAGGGGATTTGGGGCTACACCTTC. The full variable domain, its missing parts supplied by reference TRBV11-2 and TRBJ1-2, is EAGVAQSPRYKIIEKRQSVAFWCNPISGHATLYWYQQILGQGPKLLIQFQNNGVVDDSQLPKDRFSAERLKGVDSTLKIQPAKLEDSAVYLCASSSGQGIWGYTFGSGTRLTVV.